What follows is one TCR beta chain and its context. Its target is unknown. V shed 0 bases and J shed 7 bases, with 12 bases lying between them. The CDR3 contains 15 residues. Germline V gene sequence: CDR1 ENHRY, CDR2 SYGVKD. Per sample, a minimum of 6 million PBMCs were isolated. The record originates from a study of blood T cells in healthy people across ages. Points from the study as a whole: Long-lived donors exceeded aged donors in naive CD4+ cells and diversity. Nothing was known about donor CMV status, and this possibly confounded expanded clonotype changes.

Primers used in a second PCR of about 7 to 12 cycles were a sample-barcoded 5' primer and a J-beta primer mix. Each CDR3 protein gets one entry after TCRdb re-called the 5' RACE reads with MiXCR. The sample shows about 1.6 million distinct CDR3 sequences, about 31% of them seen only once. The V gene is TRBV10-3, the J gene TRBJ1-4, with D possibly being TRBD1 (6 bases). The TCR comes from a woman aged 30 to 39 in good health. Sequencing was performed on blood. CDR3 loop: CAISESQGRAEKLFF. The CDR3 DNA sequence: TGTGCCATCAGTGAGTCTCAGGGGAGGGCTGAAAAACTGTTTTTT.